The 14 T cell receptor beta chains below all came from one sample that was sequenced in a study of T cells in Graves' hyperthyroidism and ophthalmopathy. It was RNA transcripts that yielded the amplified TCR beta CDR3 regions. RT-PCR in the first round (using the HTBI primer set) targeted the TCR CDR3. TCRdb re-analysed the multiplex PCR reads in MiXCR, keeping a single row per CDR3 protein. The profile shows roughly 400,000 distinct CDR3 sequences, over 11% of them singletons. The sequenced sample was blood. These receptors all stem from a man aged 45 to 65 with Graves' ophthalmopathy.

Turning to this clonotype: This CDR3 is missing its conserved last phenylalanine or tryptophan, likely due to a read error. The chain is built from TRBV5-6 and TRBJ2-1; D is perhaps TRBD2 (6 bases). In germline, CDR1 is SGHDT, CDR2 YYEEEE. V was cut by 2 bases and J by 0 bases, with 9 bases left in between. CDR3 length equals 15 residues. This CDR3 reads CASSLLAGSYNEQFL. The CDR3 DNA reads TGTGCCAGCAGCTTACTAGCAGGCTCCTACAATGAGCAGTTCCTC.

With respect to this clonotype: A much larger clonotype is one base distant, so this may be a read error. This rearrangement joins TRBV5-1 to TRBJ2-1; a weak D match, TRBD2 (7 bases). Near its end, the DNA agrees better with TRBJ2-7, so the J call may be wrong. The length of the CDR3 is 16 residues. CDR1 and CDR2 (germline): SGHRS, YFSETQ. CDR3 in DNA: TGCGCCAGCAGCTTGGCCGGCGGACTAGGGGGTAATGAGCAGTACTTC. Protein sequence: CASSLAGGLGGNEQYF.

There are many counts of this clonotype. This chain joins TRBV7-8 and TRBJ1-4; D perhaps matches TRBD1 (5 bases). The V gene's germline CDR1 is SGHVS and CDR2 FQNEAQ. V lost 9 bases and J lost 10, with 21 bases in between. The CDR3 loop spans 14 amino acids. In nucleotides, the CDR3 is TGTGCCAGTGGGGTAGGGGACTTCGGAGTAAAACTGTTTTTT. Its protein product is CASGVGDFGVKLFF. The full variable domain, with the rest looked up from reference TRBV7-8 and TRBJ1-4, is GAGVSQSPRYKVAKRGQDVALRCDPISGHVSLFWYQQALGQGPEFLTYFQNEAQLDKSGLPSDRFFAERPEGSVSTLKIQRTQQEDSAVYLCASGVGDFGVKLFFGSGTQLSVL.

The chain is built from TRBV5-5 and TRBJ2-7; 11 bases line up with TRBD2. With 3 bases clipped from V and 2 bases from J, the junction kept 16 bases outside the gene matches. Germline V gene sequence: CDR1 SGHKS, CDR2 YYEKEE (reference sequence). This CDR3 is 19 amino acids long. This CDR3 is CASSSAEGGGTSGTYEQYF. CDR3 DNA sequence: TGTGCCAGCAGCTCCGCGGAGGGGGGAGGGACTAGCGGCACCTACGAGCAGTACTTC.

This clonotype was observed many times. The chain uses TRBV7-9 and TRBJ2-1; tentative D call: TRBD2 (6 bases). Trimming removed 4 bases at V and 5 bases at J, with 21 bases between. The CDR3 sequence is 17 residues long. In germline, CDR1 is SEHNR, CDR2 FQNEAQ (reference sequence). The CDR3 DNA is TGTGCCAGCAGCTCGGGACCAGTAGCGGCCAGGGACAATGAGCAGTTCTTC. Its protein product is CASSSGPVAARDNEQFF.

A few counts support this clonotype. The chain has TRBV5-1 and TRBJ1-2; 8 positions match TRBD1. The length of the CDR3 is 15 residues. V lost 2 bases to trimming and J lost 6 bases; unmatched junction nucleotides: 9. The V gene's germline CDR1 is SGHRS and CDR2 YFSETQ. CDR3 DNA sequence: TGCGCCAGCAGCTTACAATCCGGGACAGGAGATGGCTACACCTTC. Amino acids: CASSLQSGTGDGYTF.

This clonotype was observed a single time. This chain links TRBV19 with TRBJ2-5, with D maybe TRBD1 (5 bases). The germline V and J ends were trimmed by 1 base and 1 base, with 7 bases remaining between them. This CDR3 has 14 residues. Germline V gene data show CDR1 as LNHDA and CDR2 as SQIVND (reference sequence). The CDR3 DNA is TGTGCCAGTAGTATAGGGACACTCCAAGAGACCCAGTACTTC. Translating it yields CASSIGTLQETQYF.

This clonotype was seen repeatedly, ten times or more. The rearrangement uses TRBV7-9 and TRBJ2-3; TRBD1 matches at 8 bases. CDR1 is SEHNR and CDR2 is FQNEAQ in the germline V gene (reference sequence). The CDR3 is made up of 13 amino acids. Trimming removed 5 bases from V and 9 bases from J; junction bases left unmatched: 7. The CDR3 spells CASSETTGVTQYF. The CDR3 nucleotides are TGTGCCAGCAGCGAGACGACAGGGGTCACGCAGTATTTT.

A few counts support this clonotype. J is TRBJ2-5 and V is TRBV20-1, with 9 bases identical to TRBD1. The germline V gene encodes CDR1 DFQATT and CDR2 SNEGSKA (reference sequence). Germline trimming cut 4 bases from V and 4 bases from J; bases unmatched to any gene: 10. The CDR3 length is 15 residues. CDR3 bases: TGCAGTGCTACCACCCCGGCACAGGGGGCAGAGACCCAGTACTTC. As protein: CSATTPAQGAETQYF.

The genes are TRBV7-3 and TRBJ1-1; tentative D call: TRBD1 (6 bases). The V gene lost 5 bases and the J gene lost 4 bases, with 17 bases spanning the gap. Germline CDR1 is SGHTA and CDR2 is FQGTGA. The CDR3 extends over 15 amino acids. The CDR3, as DNA: TGTGCCAGCAGCCAAAGGGGGGGGCCCGGCACTGAAGCTTTCTTT. Its translation: CASSQRGGPGTEAFF.

In DNA form, the CDR3 reads TGTGCCAGTAGTAACCCCGGGACCACCTACGAGCAGTACTTC. Protein product: CASSNPGTTYEQYF. The V call is TRBV19, the J call TRBJ2-7; D may be TRBD1 or TRBD2 (5 bases each). This CDR3 comprises 14 residues. Germline CDR1 LNHDA, CDR2 SQIVND (reference sequence). Between the trimmed V and J ends, which lost 4 bases and 2 bases, there was a span of 12 bases.

This clonotype was seen ten or more times. The J gene is TRBJ1-5, the V gene TRBV30, with 10 nucleotides matching TRBD1. CDR3 length: 14 residues. J was trimmed by 1 base and V by 4 bases; bases with no gene match: 1. Germline V gives CDR1 GTSNPN, CDR2 SVGIG (reference sequence). CDR3 sequence reads: CAWMGQGSNQPQHF. The CDR3 DNA sequence: TGTGCCTGGATGGGACAGGGGAGCAATCAGCCCCAGCATTTT. The full variable domain, with the rest looked up from reference TRBV30 and TRBJ1-5, is SQTIHQWPATLVQPVGSPLSLECTVEGTSNPNLYWYRQAAGRGLQLLFYSVGIGQISSEVPQNLSASRPQDRQFILSSKKLLLSDSGFYLCAWMGQGSNQPQHFGDGTRLSIL.

This clonotype was picked up a small number of times. A much more abundant neighbour one base away suggests this may be a read error. The genes are TRBV6-2 or TRBV6-3 and TRBJ2-7; no definite D call. From germline, CDR1 is MNHEY and CDR2 SVGEGT. The CDR3 sequence is 14 residues long. V gave up 6 bases and J gave up 2 bases, with 14 bases separating them. Written as DNA, the CDR3 is TGTGCCAGCAGCTCTCAGCAGGAGACCTACGAGCAGTACTTC. It encodes CASSSQQETYEQYF.

V is TRBV7-6 and J is TRBJ1-2, with 11 bases fitting TRBD1. With 5 bases clipped from V and 5 bases from J, the junction kept 13 bases outside the gene matches. Germline V gene sequence: CDR1 SGHVS, CDR2 FNYEAQ. The CDR3 has 17 amino acids. The CDR3 nucleotides read TGTGCCAGCAGCCCAATCAATACCGGGACAGGGGGATATGGCTACACCTTC. It encodes CASSPINTGTGGYGYTF.